This is a list of T cell receptor beta chains from one sample in a study of blood T cell repertoires in COVID-19. The assay was immunoSEQ multiplex PCR, and TCRdb's table has in-frame clones only and misses some. The sample has fewer than 110,000 clones, 75% to 90% seen once. The sequenced sample was peripheral blood. The source is a woman in her sixties or seventies with active or convalescent COVID-19. CDR3s leave out the opening cysteine and the closing phenylalanine or tryptophan.

>TRBJ1-5|TRBV7-2
ASSPTGTAINQPQH
>TRBJ2-5|TRBV19
ASSTGQGMGETQY
>TRBJ2-5|TRBV7-8
ASSPWGTVQETQY
>TRBJ1-6|TRBV11-2
ASSLAKARSPLH
>TRBJ1-2|TRBV18
ASNAGQGDGYT
>TRBJ2-1|TRBV12-5
ASVNSGINNEQF
>TRBJ2-1|TRBV12-5
ASGSDTGPEGQF
>TRBJ1-4|TRBV4-3
ASSQGNRGHEKLF
>TRBJ1-2|TRBV7-9
ASSFSQVNYGYT
>TRBJ2-1|TRBV5-1
ASMGTGQGANNEQF
>TRBJ1-4|TRBV2
ASRGHVSEKLF
>TRBJ1-1|TRBV30
AWTSDTEAF
>TRBJ1-1|TRBV7-2
ASSSRTLTEAF
>TRBJ1-2|TRBV19
ASSLDRGQGGYT
>TRBJ1-2|TRBV3-1/TRBV3-2
ASSPWTGGDGYT
>TRBJ1-1|TRBV6-1
ASSERYNTEAF
>TRBJ1-5|TRBV7-2
ASSLVTNSNQPQH
>TRBJ1-2|TRBV7-2
ASSLGYRVRYGYT
>TRBJ2-1|TRBV6-4
ANLPGLAGGRNEQF
>TRBJ1-6|TRBV5-1
ASSRGTNSPLH
>TRBJ2-4|TRBV24-1
ATSDPGGKSGGANIQY
>TRBJ1-4|TRBV10-3
ASLCWTPNILNEKLF
>TRBJ2-7|TRBV11-2
ASNSRGPSAHEQY
>TRBJ2-2|TRBV28
ASWAAGTGELF
>TRBJ2-7|TRBV11-2
ASSLGGGRSYEQY
>TRBJ2-3|TRBV19
ASSINRGDTQY
>TRBJ1-5|TRBV12-1
ASSFVPPAGTGDSPPNQPQH
>TRBJ1-1|TRBV27
ASSWGTGGTEAF
>TRBJ1-5|TRBV24-1
ATSDFSGDQPQH
>TRBJ2-3|TRBV11-3
ASSGGDTDTQY
>TRBJ1-6|TRBV7-9
ASSRINSPLH
>TRBJ2-5|TRBV19
ASSPGLAGGQGTQY
>TRBJ1-1|TRBV11-2
ASSYSIGGTEAF
>TRBJ2-7|TRBV7-2
ASSLQGGSYEQY
>TRBJ2-2|TRBV11-2
ASSQGAGGPRSTGELF
>TRBJ2-7|TRBV28
ASNPGSKTYEQY
>TRBJ1-4|TRBV7-9
ASSPWTGYNEKLF
>TRBJ1-1|TRBV2
ASRGTGGDTEAF
>TRBJ2-7|TRBV7-2
ASSSRPGQGDYEQY
>TRBJ1-5|TRBV7-2
ASSRAGQEYQPQH
>TRBJ2-7|TRBV24-1
ATGHRDSPYEQY
>TRBJ2-3|TRBV5-1
ASSPPSAALTDTQY
>TRBJ2-1|TRBV6-2/TRBV6-3
ASSTGLAHSYNEQF
>TRBJ1-5|TRBV6-2/TRBV6-3
ASSYRSGNQPQH
>TRBJ1-1|TRBV7-2
ASSTPGQGKKAF
>TRBJ2-3|TRBV7-8
ASNLAGGYTDTQY
>TRBJ1-1|TRBV9
ASSVRVNTEAF
>TRBJ1-5|TRBV27
ASSQSRSNQPQH
>TRBJ1-5|TRBV28
ASSILGGEYSNQPQH
>TRBJ2-7|TRBV6-1
ASSERHTSGEYEQY
>TRBJ1-3|TRBV7-9
ASSSLRSGNTIY
>TRBJ2-1|TRBV10-3
AIRFAGQGVGNEQF
>TRBJ1-2|TRBV28
ASTLPGGSGYGYT
>TRBJ2-3|TRBV3-1/TRBV3-2
ASSPPGLAWDTQY
>TRBJ2-3|TRBV18
ASSLAGGGTDTQY